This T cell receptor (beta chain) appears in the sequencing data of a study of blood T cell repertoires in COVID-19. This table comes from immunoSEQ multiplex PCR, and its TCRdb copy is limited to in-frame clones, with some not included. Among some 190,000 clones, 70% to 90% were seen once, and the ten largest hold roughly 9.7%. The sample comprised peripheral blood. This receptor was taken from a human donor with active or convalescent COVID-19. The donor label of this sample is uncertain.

CDR3 bases: TGTGCCAGCAGCCAAGTCCCCTTAGCGGGGGGGCTTTACGAGCAGTACTTC. Encoded protein: CASSQVPLAGGLYEQYF. The J gene is TRBJ2-7, the V gene TRBV4-2; 11 nucleotides align to TRBD2. The CDR3 runs 17 residues. The junction had 9 bases not matched to a gene; V was cut back by 1 base and J by 4 bases. Germline V CDR1 and CDR2: LGHNA, YNFKEQ.